These 17 T cell receptor beta chains originate from one sample sequenced in a study of cytomegalovirus exposure and HLA in healthy donors. Sequencing was performed with immunoSEQ multiplex PCR; in TCRdb, only in-frame clones are kept and a portion is missing. Of about 54,000 clones in the sample, approximately 89% are singletons; the top ten hold around 8.4%. Sample: PBMCs. These receptors were collected from a woman aged 18-35 years in good health and CMV-seropositive.

The chain recombines TRBV6-5 with TRBJ1-5; D is uncertain. The CDR3 length is 16 residues. The V gene's germline CDR1 is MNHEY and CDR2 SVGAGI. Trimming took 0 bases from V and 5 from J, leaving 14 bases between them. The CDR3 DNA reads TGTGCCAGCAGTTACTCGATATCGACACCTCATCAGCCCCAGCATTTT. The encoded protein is CASSYSISTPHQPQHF.

The chain links TRBV5-4 to TRBJ1-1, with 9 bases aligning to TRBD1. From germline, CDR1 is SGHNT and CDR2 YYREEE (reference sequence). The CDR3 has 15 amino acids. Trimming cost V 4 bases and J 3 bases; bases outside gene matches: 7. The CDR3 nucleotides read TGTGCCAGCAGCGAGGGACAGGGAAAACACACTGAAGCTTTCTTT. Protein sequence: CASSEGQGKHTEAFF.

This rearrangement joins TRBV21-1 to TRBJ1-4; the listed D gene, TRBD1, was not tested against the DNA. TRBV21-1 constitutes a pseudogene. CDR3 size: 14 residues. The CDR3 sequence: CASSIHRGDEKLFF. CDR3 sequence (DNA): TGTGCCAGCAGCATCCACAGGGGCGATGAAAAACTGTTTTTT.

The genes are TRBV7-9 and TRBJ2-4, with a weak D call TRBD2 (6 bases). The CDR3 contains 16 residues. Trimming stripped 2 bases from V and 1 base from J, with 12 bases between. The V gene's germline CDR1 is SEHNR and CDR2 FQNEAQ (reference sequence). The CDR3 coding sequence is TGTGCCAGCAGCTTATCTGGAGGGACGGCCAAAAACATTCAGTACTTC. Its protein is CASSLSGGTAKNIQYF. Based on the CDR3 plus reference TRBV7-9 and TRBJ2-4, the full variable domain is DTGVSQNPRHKITKRGQNVTFRCDPISEHNRLYWYRQTLGQGPEFLTYFQNEAQLEKSRLLSDRFSAERPKGSFSTLEIQRTEQGDSAMYLCASSLSGGTAKNIQYFGAGTRLSVL.

V and J are TRBV7-9 and TRBJ2-1; 8 bases are a match to TRBD2. Germline trimming cut 4 bases from V and 3 bases from J; bases unmatched to any gene: 11. The CDR3 is 17 residues long. Germline CDR1 reads SEHNR; CDR2 reads FQNEAQ (reference sequence). CDR3 sequence: CASSSTGGLAGYNEQFF. DNA for the CDR3: TGTGCCAGCAGCTCAACCGGCGGGCTAGCGGGCTACAATGAGCAGTTCTTC.

Only a few counts were recorded for this clone. The V call is TRBV29-1, the J call TRBJ1-2; the match to TRBD1 covers 8 bases. J lost 3 bases, V lost 8 bases, and 11 bases had no gene match. Germline-derived CDR1 and CDR2 are SQVTM and ANQGSEA. The CDR3 is 14 residues long. CDR3 nucleotide sequence: TGCAGCTCCTCCAGTGTGGACAGGGACTATGGCTACACCTTC. It translates to CSSSSVDRDYGYTF.

The chain uses TRBV19 and TRBJ2-2; TRBD2 matches at 8 bases. The germline V gene has CDR1 LNHDA and CDR2 SQIVND (reference sequence). The CDR3 is made up of 16 amino acids. The junction had 11 bases not matched to a gene; V was cut back by 8 bases and J by 3 bases. For the CDR3, the DNA is TGTGCCAGTCGGGTTACAGGACTAGCATACACCGGGGAGCTGTTTTTT. Protein: CASRVTGLAYTGELFF.

This chain uses TRBV6-1 with TRBJ2-7; 10 nucleotides align to TRBD1. CDR1 and CDR2 (germline): MNHNS, SASEGT. Unmatched junction bases numbered 7, after V lost 8 bases and J lost 6 bases. The CDR3 sequence is 13 residues long. The CDR3 coding sequence is TGTGCCAGCGACCGGGACAGGGGCGGCGAGCAGTACTTC. This gives the protein CASDRDRGGEQYF.

The rearrangement uses TRBV11-2 and TRBJ2-5, with TRBD2 matching 11 bases. V lost 7 bases and J lost 4; bases outside the gene matches: 5. The germline V gene has CDR1 SGHAT and CDR2 FQNNGV. This CDR3 contains 14 residues. Here the CDR3 DNA reads TGTGCCAGCACTGTGACTAGCGGGGCAGAGACCCAGTACTTC. This translates into CASTVTSGAETQYF.

This clone came up a few times. The J gene is TRBJ2-7, the V gene TRBV28; perhaps TRBD2 as D (7 bases). There are 13 residues in the CDR3. V gave up 5 bases and J gave up 5 bases, with 13 bases separating them. CDR1 and CDR2 (germline): MDHEN, SYDVKM. CDR3 protein: CASSRRGRNEQYF. The CDR3 DNA reads as TGTGCCAGCAGTAGGCGGGGGCGTAACGAGCAGTACTTC.

The chain recombines TRBV28 with TRBJ1-4, with D possibly TRBD1 on 5 matching bases. This CDR3 region has 14 residues. Germline V CDR1 and CDR2: MDHEN, SYDVKM. The V end lost 5 bases, the J end lost 5 bases, and 12 bases lay between the germline ends. The CDR3 sequence is CASSTAAGNEKLFF. CDR3 nucleotide sequence: TGTGCCAGCAGTACCGCGGCAGGGAATGAAAAACTGTTTTTT.

As regards this clone: Other DNA variants within this sample encode the same CDR3. The chain combines TRBV4-3 with TRBJ1-1, with D perhaps TRBD1 (5 bases). The CDR3 runs 16 residues. The V end lost 0 bases, the J end lost 5 bases, and 16 bases lay between the germline ends. Germline-derived CDR1 and CDR2 are LGHNA and YSLEER. CDR3: CASSQDLGGRGTEAFF. The CDR3 nucleotides are TGCGCCAGCAGCCAAGATTTGGGGGGTCGGGGGACTGAAGCTTTCTTT.

The V gene is TRBV6-4, the J gene TRBJ2-7; D possibly corresponds to TRBD2 (7 bases). V gave up 6 bases and J gave up 5 bases, with 14 bases separating them. CDR1 is MRHNA, CDR2 SNTAGT, per germline. The CDR3 consists of 13 residues. In DNA form, the CDR3 reads TGTGCCAGCAGGACCGGGGGGCCCAACGAGCAGTACTTC. Translation: CASRTGGPNEQYF.

The CDR3 loop reads CASQLAGGVTGELFF. In DNA, the CDR3 is TGTGCCAGCCAACTAGCGGGGGGTGTCACCGGGGAGCTGTTTTTT. The rearrangement joins TRBV6-1 to TRBJ2-2; TRBD2 matches 12 bases. The CDR3 spans 15 residues. V trimming: 8 bases; J trimming: 4 bases; junction bases outside the gene matches: 5. Germline V lookup: CDR1 MNHNS, CDR2 SASEGT.

This sequence joins TRBV27 and TRBJ2-1; 10 bases match TRBD2. The V segment lost 0 bases and the J segment 7 bases; nucleotides outside the gene matches: 3. The germline gives CDR1 MNHEY, CDR2 SMNVEV (reference sequence). The CDR3 runs 15 residues. CDR3 sequence: CASSLSSGGSNEQFF. In nucleotides, the CDR3 is TGTGCCAGCAGTTTATCTAGCGGGGGGTCGAATGAGCAGTTCTTC.

The V and J genes are TRBV28 and TRBJ1-2; 7 bases fit TRBD1. Trimming took 5 bases from V and 5 from J; bases not matched to a gene: 8. Germline CDR1 and CDR2: MDHEN and SYDVKM. The CDR3 sequence is 14 residues long. The CDR3 DNA is TGTGCCAGCAGTCCCTTTGACAGGGCTTATGGCTACACCTTC. Amino acid sequence: CASSPFDRAYGYTF.

This clone has just a few counts. The V and J genes are TRBV30 and TRBJ1-6, with D maybe TRBD1 (5 bases). Trimming shortened V by 3 bases and J by 7 bases, and 7 bases separated the two germline ends. The CDR3 covers 12 residues. Germline CDR1 and CDR2: GTSNPN and SVGIG (reference sequence). The CDR3 reads CAWRTVNSPLHF. In DNA form, the CDR3 reads TGTGCCTGGAGGACAGTCAATTCACCCCTCCACTTT.